The 24 T cell receptor beta chains listed next were all sequenced from one sample in a study of T cells after yellow fever vaccination. TCRdb passed the 5' RACE reads through MiXCR, listing each CDR3 protein once. Here the sample spans tens of thousands of distinct CDR3 sequences, around 5.5% being singletons. Here the sequenced sample was PBMCs, either bulk or a sorted T-cell subset (CD4+, CD8+, memory, or dextramer-sorted; not recorded which), taken around 45 days after the first yellow fever vaccination. The source is a young man who received the YFV17D yellow fever vaccine.

This clonotype has ten or more counts. The gene calls are TRBV12-3 or TRBV12-4 and TRBJ1-2; a weak D match, TRBD1 (5 bases). V gave up 6 bases and J gave up 11 bases, with 22 bases separating them. CDR3 size: 14 residues. For the CDR3, the DNA is TGTGCCAGCAGCCGACAGACGGAGGGGATCGGGTACACCTTC. This translates into CASSRQTEGIGYTF.

This clonotype was counted many times. The genes are TRBV10-3 and TRBJ2-1, with D perhaps being TRBD1 or TRBD2 (5 bases each). This CDR3 region has 14 residues. Germline V gives CDR1 ENHRY, CDR2 SYGVKD. V was shortened by 4 bases and J by 5 bases, with 12 bases between the two germline ends. CDR3 bases: TGTGCCATCAGTGGGGACCTAACAAACAATGAGCAGTTCTTC. Residues: CAISGDLTNNEQFF.

This clonotype was picked up many times. This chain connects TRBV6-4 to TRBJ2-5; 9 bases are a match to TRBD2. V lost 5 bases, J lost 5 bases, and 9 bases stayed unmatched. This CDR3 spans 15 amino acids. Germline V CDR1 and CDR2: MRHNA, SNTAGT. The DNA for the CDR3 is TGTGCCAGCAGTCTTATAGCGGGGGCCGGGGAGACCCAGTACTTC. Its translation is CASSLIAGAGETQYF.

This clonotype was observed at least ten times. The chain links TRBV7-9 to TRBJ2-3, with 9 bases aligning to TRBD2. CDR1 is SEHNR, CDR2 FQNEAQ, per germline (reference sequence). The CDR3 loop spans 15 amino acids. V dropped 8 bases and J dropped 1; count of bases not matched to a gene: 7. The CDR3 sequence: CASSGERGGTDTQYF. As DNA, the CDR3 is TGTGCCAGCTCGGGCGAGCGGGGGGGCACAGATACGCAGTATTTT. Full variable domain (remainder filled in from reference TRBV7-9 and TRBJ2-3): DTGVSQNPRHKITKRGQNVTFRCDPISEHNRLYWYRQTLGQGPEFLTYFQNEAQLEKSRLLSDRFSAERPKGSFSTLEIQRTEQGDSAMYLCASSGERGGTDTQYFGPGTRLTVL.

This clonotype has ten or more counts. This chain connects TRBV29-1 to TRBJ1-1; D is unresolved. CDR3 length equals 9 residues. V shed 2 bases and J shed 5 bases, with 0 bases lying between them. Germline CDR1 is SQVTM and CDR2 is ANQGSEA. In DNA, the CDR3 is TGCAGCGTTGAAACTGAAGCTTTCTTT. This encodes CSVETEAFF.

There are a few counts of this clonotype. The chain recombines TRBV7-6 with TRBJ2-3; the D gene is possibly TRBD2 (5 bases). CDR3 length equals 16 residues. Germline CDR1 is SGHVS and CDR2 is FNYEAQ. Trimming pared 3 bases from V and 0 bases from J, leaving 13 bases between. For the CDR3, the DNA is TGTGCCAGCAGCTTCGGACTGTTTCCTAGCACAGATACGCAGTATTTT. It encodes CASSFGLFPSTDTQYF.

This clonotype was observed at least ten times. The chain uses TRBV4-1 and TRBJ1-5; weak D call: TRBD1 (6 bases). CDR1 and CDR2 from the germline V gene are MGHRA and YSYEKL. This CDR3 has 14 amino acids. The V end lost 3 bases, the J end lost 4 bases, and 10 bases lay between the germline ends. CDR3 protein: CASSHTGKNQPQHF. DNA for the CDR3: TGCGCCAGCAGCCACACAGGGAAGAATCAGCCCCAGCATTTT.

This clonotype has a count of ten or more. The V call is TRBV20-1, the J call TRBJ2-1; D is unclear. This CDR3 is 15 amino acids long. V was clipped by 6 bases and J by 3 bases, with 18 bases between them. Germline V gene lookup returns CDR1 DFQATT and CDR2 SNEGSKA (reference sequence). The CDR3 loop reads CSAPNLGSGYNEQFF. CDR3 nucleotide sequence: TGCAGTGCCCCGAACCTGGGGTCGGGCTACAATGAGCAGTTCTTC.

This clonotype was observed many times. CDR3 protein: CASSEWGAQTQYF. DNA of the CDR3: TGTGCCAGCAGTGAATGGGGGGCGCAGACCCAGTACTTC. The rearrangement joins TRBV25-1 to TRBJ2-5, with D possibly called TRBD1 or TRBD2 (6 bases each). Deletions cut 1 base from V and 6 bases from J, with 9 bases between. The CDR3 consists of 13 residues. Germline lookup yields CDR1 MGHDK and CDR2 SYGVNS.

Details on this clonotype: A read error may explain this, as a much larger clone is one base away. The J gene is TRBJ1-2, the V gene TRBV29-1; perhaps TRBD1 as D (5 bases). Germline V gene sequence: CDR1 SQVTM, CDR2 ANQGSEA. With 5 bases removed from V and 4 bases from J, the gap between germline ends came to 14 bases. This CDR3 contains 13 residues. Here the CDR3 reads CSVWDATSYGYTF. CDR3 coding DNA: TGCAGCGTTTGGGACGCGACTAGCTATGGCTACACCTTC.

This clonotype came up many times. This chain links TRBV7-2 with TRBJ2-3, with D tentatively TRBD1 (5 bases). V was cut by 5 bases and J by 3 bases, with 12 bases left in between. CDR1 and CDR2 from the germline V gene are SGHTA and FQGNSA. This CDR3 region has 14 residues. The CDR3, as DNA: TGTGCCAGCAGCCTGAGACAGCCAACAGATACGCAGTATTTT. Translation gives CASSLRQPTDTQYF.

There are many counts of this clonotype. The V gene is TRBV6-1, the J gene TRBJ1-5, with a weak D call TRBD1 (5 bases). Germline lookup yields CDR1 MNHNS and CDR2 SASEGT. Trimming took off 7 bases at V and 3 bases at J, with 13 bases between the two ends. The CDR3 spans 14 residues. CDR3: CASNGRQNNQPQHF. The CDR3 DNA sequence: TGTGCCAGCAACGGGCGACAGAACAATCAGCCCCAGCATTTT.

There are many counts of this clonotype. This chain joins TRBV12-3 or TRBV12-4 and TRBJ1-6; D gene ambiguous. This CDR3 is 13 amino acids long. V was pared by 6 bases and J by 6 bases, with 9 bases between. Written as DNA, the CDR3 is TGTGCCAGCAGCCCCCAGGTTAATTCACCCCTCCACTTT. Translated: CASSPQVNSPLHF.

In its sample, this clonotype was seen a few times. The rearrangement joins TRBV12-3 or TRBV12-4 to TRBJ1-1; TRBD1 aligns across 12 bases. Trimming removed 0 bases from V and 4 bases from J; junction bases left unmatched: 9. The CDR3 totals 18 residues. Here the CDR3 reads CASSLAGDRGPLGTEAFF. DNA of the CDR3: TGTGCCAGCAGTTTAGCAGGGGACAGGGGGCCATTGGGCACTGAAGCTTTCTTT.

This clonotype was counted many times. The V gene is TRBV2, the J gene TRBJ2-2; no clear D. This CDR3 comprises 12 residues. V was clipped by 7 bases and J by 8 bases, with 11 bases between them. Germline lookup yields CDR1 SNHLY and CDR2 FYNNEI. CDR3 in DNA: TGTGCCAGCACCCGAGTGGTTGGGGAGCTGTTTTTT. Translation gives CASTRVVGELFF.

This clonotype was seen at least ten times. The chain recombines TRBV11-2 with TRBJ1-4, with D perhaps TRBD1 (5 bases). Trimming pared 5 bases from V and 11 bases from J, leaving 12 bases between. Germline loops: CDR1 SGHAT, CDR2 FQNNGV. CDR3 size: 12 residues. CDR3 in amino acids: CASSIRDSKLFF. The CDR3 DNA follows: TGTGCCAGCAGCATCCGGGACTCGAAACTGTTTTTT.

This clonotype was seen repeatedly, ten times or more. This chain uses TRBV7-2 with TRBJ2-7, with D possibly called TRBD1 or TRBD2 (6 bases each). V was cut by 1 base and J by 6 bases, with 10 bases left in between. The CDR3 loop spans 13 amino acids. Germline CDR1 is SGHTA and CDR2 is FQGNSA. The CDR3 protein is CASSLVGGGEQYF. DNA of the CDR3: TGTGCCAGCAGCTTAGTAGGAGGGGGCGAGCAGTACTTC.

This clonotype has a count of ten or more. This chain uses TRBV7-2 with TRBJ1-1, with D possibly TRBD1 on 5 matching bases. Trimming removed 6 bases from V and 2 bases from J, with 13 bases in between. This CDR3 region has 14 residues. Germline CDR1 reads SGHTA; CDR2 reads FQGNSA. In DNA, the CDR3 is TGTGCCAGCAGTTCAGGGTTTGCCAACACTGAAGCTTTCTTT. Its protein is CASSSGFANTEAFF.

This clonotype was observed at least ten times. This chain connects TRBV29-1 to TRBJ2-7; 8 positions match TRBD1. Germline V gene sequence: CDR1 SQVTM, CDR2 ANQGSEA. With V trimmed by 5 bases and J by 3 bases, 6 bases remained unmatched. There are 13 residues in the CDR3. The CDR3 nucleotides read TGCAGCGTTACCGGGACAGGAAACTACGAGCAGTACTTC. Protein: CSVTGTGNYEQYF.

This clonotype was seen at least ten times. V is TRBV27 and J is TRBJ1-2, with no clear D. CDR1 is MNHEY, CDR2 SMNVEV, per germline (reference sequence). There are 16 residues in the CDR3. Trimming took off 6 bases at V and 0 bases at J, with 17 bases between the two ends. This chain's CDR3 is CASRGLWGEPNYGYTF. The CDR3 nucleotides read TGTGCCAGCAGGGGATTGTGGGGAGAGCCTAACTATGGCTACACCTTC.

This clonotype was observed at least ten times. The chain's CDR3 is CSTPPGIAKNIQYF. The CDR3 region has the DNA TGCAGTACCCCTCCAGGCATAGCCAAAAACATTCAGTACTTC. The chain combines TRBV20-1 with TRBJ2-4, with D unclear. This CDR3 is 14 amino acids long. The V and J ends lost 8 bases and 0 bases respectively, with 14 bases between them. Germline V lookup: CDR1 DFQATT, CDR2 SNEGSKA (reference sequence).

At least ten counts were recorded for this clonotype. The CDR3 sequence: CASRTGFPNTGELFF. CDR3 bases: TGTGCCAGCAGGACCGGGTTCCCGAACACCGGGGAGCTGTTTTTT. The rearrangement links TRBV12-3 or TRBV12-4 to TRBJ2-2, with unresolved D. This CDR3 has 15 residues. The V end was cut by 6 bases, the J end by 0 bases, with 11 bases between.

This clonotype was picked up many times. The gene calls are TRBV4-1 and TRBJ2-5, with a possible D match to TRBD2 (6 bases). Germline loops: CDR1 MGHRA, CDR2 YSYEKL. With 0 bases removed from V and 7 bases from J, the gap between germline ends came to 18 bases. The CDR3 has 16 amino acids. The CDR3 sequence is CASSQEGGIGLGTQYF. The CDR3 DNA sequence: TGCGCCAGCAGCCAAGAAGGAGGGATCGGACTCGGGACCCAGTACTTC.

This clonotype was recorded at least ten times. The J gene is TRBJ1-1, the V gene TRBV10-2; a possible D gene is TRBD1 (5 bases). This CDR3 region has 15 residues. V was clipped by 4 bases and J by 2 bases, with 14 bases between them. The germline CDR1 and CDR2 sequences are WSHSY and SAAADI. DNA for the CDR3: TGCGCCAGCAGTGTGTTGACAGACGGTAACACTGAAGCTTTCTTT. Protein: CASSVLTDGNTEAFF.